This is a list of T cell receptor beta chains from one sample in a study of OX40 agonist ivuxolimab in advanced cancers. Clones were read by immunoSEQ multiplex PCR, and TCRdb kept only the in-frame ones, dropping some. The top ten hold around 6% of the sample, which has about 82,000 clones, 85% to 90% seen once. The sequencing used CD4+ or CD8+ T cells sorted from blood, collected in a trial of the OX40 agonist ivuxolimab. The source is an adult with an advanced solid tumor such as melanoma, head and neck, liver or kidney cancer. Each CDR3 is given with its conserved first and last residue. A D gene is named only where the DNA matches it firmly. Rows give clone size only sometimes, using once, few, many, or a class for an expanded clone.

D gene	V gene	CDR3 length	clone size	J gene	CDR3 protein	CDR3 DNA
.	TRBV4-2	15	.	TRBJ1-5	CASSQYFQGNQPQHF	TGTGCCAGCAGCCAGTATTTCCAGGGGAATCAGCCCCAGCATTTT
.	TRBV7-2	14	.	TRBJ2-1	CASSRGAPGVLQFF	TGTGCCAGCAGCAGGGGCGCGCCGGGGGTCTTGCAGTTCTTC
TRBD2	TRBV6-4	16	.	TRBJ2-1	CASSDSGLDGAGEQFF	TGTGCCAGCAGTGACTCAGGACTAGACGGGGCGGGTGAGCAGTTCTTC
.	TRBV2	15	once	TRBJ1-3	CASSQVPPLGNTIYF	TGTGCCAGCAGTCAGGTTCCTCCTCTTGGAAACACCATATATTTT
.	TRBV5-1	12	.	TRBJ2-5	CASRRQQETQYF	TGCGCCAGCAGAAGACAGCAAGAGACCCAGTACTTC
TRBD1	TRBV18	12	.	TRBJ1-1	CASSPQGGEAFF	TGTGCCAGCTCCCCCCAGGGGGGTGAAGCTTTCTTT
TRBD2	TRBV19	13	.	TRBJ2-1	CASSLAGGNEQFF	TGTGCCAGTAGTCTAGCGGGAGGCAATGAGCAGTTCTTC
.	TRBV6-5	14	.	TRBJ1-2	CASSYRGFGYGYTF	TGTGCCAGCAGTTATAGGGGATTTGGCTATGGCTACACCTTC
TRBD1	TRBV5-6	14	.	TRBJ1-2	CASSMDRRNYGYTF	TGTGCCAGCAGTATGGACAGGCGTAACTATGGCTACACCTTC
TRBD1	TRBV6-5	15	.	TRBJ1-1	CASSLSGTGITEAFF	TGTGCCAGCAGTTTATCCGGGACAGGGATAACTGAAGCTTTCTTT
TRBD1	TRBV7-9	15	.	TRBJ1-1	CASSIGGQGGIEAFF	TGTGCCAGCAGCATAGGGGGACAGGGGGGTATTGAAGCTTTCTTT
.	TRBV19	11	.	TRBJ2-1	CATLEYNEQFF	TGTGCCACTCTCGAATACAATGAGCAGTTCTTC
.	TRBV30	14	.	TRBJ2-3	CAWMQGGGTDTQYF	TGTGCCTGGATGCAAGGGGGGGGGACAGATACGCAGTATTTT
TRBD1	TRBV19	11	.	TRBJ1-2	CASTRGLGYTF	TGTGCCAGTACCAGGGGGCTCGGCTACACCTTC
TRBD1	TRBV6-6	13	.	TRBJ1-4	CASRPGTVEKLFF	TGTGCCAGCAGACCTGGGACAGTTGAAAAACTGTTTTTT